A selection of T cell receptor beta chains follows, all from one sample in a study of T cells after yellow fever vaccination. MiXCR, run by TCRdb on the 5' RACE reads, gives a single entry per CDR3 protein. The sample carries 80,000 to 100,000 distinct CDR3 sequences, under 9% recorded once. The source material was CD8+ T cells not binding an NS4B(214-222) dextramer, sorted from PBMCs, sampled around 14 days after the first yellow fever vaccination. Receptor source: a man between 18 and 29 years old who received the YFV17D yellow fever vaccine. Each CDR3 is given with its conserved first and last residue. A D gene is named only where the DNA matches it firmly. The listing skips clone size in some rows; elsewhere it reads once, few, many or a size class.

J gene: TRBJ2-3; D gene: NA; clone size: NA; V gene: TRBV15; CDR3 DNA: TGTGCCACCAGCCCGGACCGGTTGGATACGCAGTATTTT; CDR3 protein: CATSPDRLDTQYF
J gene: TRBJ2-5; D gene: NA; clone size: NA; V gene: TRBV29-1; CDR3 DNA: TGCAGCGTTGAGTCGGGCAGGGGCGGCCAAGAGACCCAGTACTTC; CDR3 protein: CSVESGRGGQETQYF
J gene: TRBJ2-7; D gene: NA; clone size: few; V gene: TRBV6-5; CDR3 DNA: TGTGCCAGCAGTTACGCGCAAGGATCCTCCTACGAGCAGTACTTC; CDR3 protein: CASSYAQGSSYEQYF
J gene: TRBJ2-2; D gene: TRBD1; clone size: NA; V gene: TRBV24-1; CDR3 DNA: TGTGCCACCAGTGACAGGGACAGGGAAACCGGGGAGCTGTTTTTT; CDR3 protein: CATSDRDRETGELFF
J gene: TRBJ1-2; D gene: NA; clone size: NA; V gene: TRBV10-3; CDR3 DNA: TGTGCCATCAGTGAGGCAAGTCCGGGGCCCAGAGAGGACTATGGCTACACCTTC; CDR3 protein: CAISEASPGPREDYGYTF
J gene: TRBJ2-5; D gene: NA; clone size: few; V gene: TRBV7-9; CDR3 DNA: TGTGCCAGCAGCTTAGGACTTGACAACAGGCCTGCCCTCCACTTC; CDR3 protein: CASSLGLDNRPALHF
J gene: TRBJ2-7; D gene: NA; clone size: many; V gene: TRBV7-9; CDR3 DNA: TGTGCCAGCAGCTTACAGGTGCGTGCCTACGAGCAGTACTTC; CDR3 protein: CASSLQVRAYEQYF
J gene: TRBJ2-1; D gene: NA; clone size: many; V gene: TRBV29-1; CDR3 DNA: TGCAGCGTTCTGACTACCTTAAGGGACAATGAGCAGTTCTTC; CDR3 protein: CSVLTTLRDNEQFF
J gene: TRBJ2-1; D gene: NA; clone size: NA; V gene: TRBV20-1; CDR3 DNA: TGCAGTGCAAGACTTACTTACAATGAGCAGTTCTTC; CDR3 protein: CSARLTYNEQFF
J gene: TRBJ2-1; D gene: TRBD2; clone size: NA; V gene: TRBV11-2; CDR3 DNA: TGTGCCAGCAGCTCCCTAGCGGGGGGGCCAATTTTTATCGATGAGCAGTTCTTC; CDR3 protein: CASSSLAGGPIFIDEQFF
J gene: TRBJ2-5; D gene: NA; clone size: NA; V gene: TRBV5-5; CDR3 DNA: TGTGCCAGCAGACTGGCGGGGACGGAGACCCAGTACTTC; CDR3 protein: CASRLAGTETQYF
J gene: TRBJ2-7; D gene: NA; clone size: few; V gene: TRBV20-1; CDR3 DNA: TGCAGTGCCCGGACGGGGAGCTCCTACGAGCAGTACTTC; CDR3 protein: CSARTGSSYEQYF
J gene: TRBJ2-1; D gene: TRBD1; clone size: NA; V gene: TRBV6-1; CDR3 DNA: TGTGCCAGCAGTCCCGGGACAGGGGCCCAGCAGTTCTTC; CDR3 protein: CASSPGTGAQQFF
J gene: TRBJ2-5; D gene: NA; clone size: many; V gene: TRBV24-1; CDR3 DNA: TGTGCCACCAGTGATCCCACGGGGATACAAGAGACCCAGTACTTC; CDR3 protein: CATSDPTGIQETQYF
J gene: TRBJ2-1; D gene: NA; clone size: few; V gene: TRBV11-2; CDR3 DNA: TGTGCCAGCAATGAAGGATACAATGAGCAGTTCTTC; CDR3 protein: CASNEGYNEQFF
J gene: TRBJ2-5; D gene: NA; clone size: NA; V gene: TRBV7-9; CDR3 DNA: TGTGCCAGCAGCCAGGAGGACGGAGAGACCCAGTACTTC; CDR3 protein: CASSQEDGETQYF
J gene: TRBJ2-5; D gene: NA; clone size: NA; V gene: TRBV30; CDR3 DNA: TGTGCCTGGAGCGAAAACGAAGAGACCCAGTACTTC; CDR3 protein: CAWSENEETQYF
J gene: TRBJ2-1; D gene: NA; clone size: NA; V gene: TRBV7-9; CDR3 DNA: TGTGCCAGCAGCACGGGACCCCTTCAGAGTGGGGGGGAGCAGTTCTTC; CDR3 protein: CASSTGPLQSGGEQFF
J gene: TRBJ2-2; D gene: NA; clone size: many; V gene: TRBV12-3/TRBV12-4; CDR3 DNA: TGTGCCAGCACCGGGGTAACCGGGGAGCTGTTTTTT; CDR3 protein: CASTGVTGELFF
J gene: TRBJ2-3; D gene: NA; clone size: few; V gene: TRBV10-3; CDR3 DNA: TGTGCCATCAGTGAGTCCGGCACAGATACGCAGTATTTT; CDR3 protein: CAISESGTDTQYF
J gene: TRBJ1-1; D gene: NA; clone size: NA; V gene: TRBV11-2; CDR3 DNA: TGTGCCAGCAGCGAGGGGGTTGACACTGAAGCTTTCTTT; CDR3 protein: CASSEGVDTEAFF
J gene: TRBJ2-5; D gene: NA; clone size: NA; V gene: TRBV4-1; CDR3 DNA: TGCGCCAGCAGCCAAGTAGTAGGAGAGACCCAGTACTTC; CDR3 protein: CASSQVVGETQYF
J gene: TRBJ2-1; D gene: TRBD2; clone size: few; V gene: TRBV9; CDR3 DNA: TGTGCCAGCAGCCTTGAAGGACTAGCGGGGGAGGGTGAGCAGTTCTTC; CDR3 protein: CASSLEGLAGEGEQFF
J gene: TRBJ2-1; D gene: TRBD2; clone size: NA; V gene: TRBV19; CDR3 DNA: TGTGCCAGTAGTTCCTCGACTAGCGGCGTGTACAATGAGCAGTTCTTC; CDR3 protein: CASSSSTSGVYNEQFF
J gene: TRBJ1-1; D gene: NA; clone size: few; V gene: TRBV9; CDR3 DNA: TGTGCCAGCAGCCCAACAAGGGGGGCCCTTACTGAAGCTTTCTTT; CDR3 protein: CASSPTRGALTEAFF
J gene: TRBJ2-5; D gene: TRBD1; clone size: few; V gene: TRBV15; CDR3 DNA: TGTGCCACCAGCCAGGGGGAGACTAACCAAGAGACCCAGTACTTC; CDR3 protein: CATSQGETNQETQYF
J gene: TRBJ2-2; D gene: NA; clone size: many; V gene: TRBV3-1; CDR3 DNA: TGTGCCAGCAGCCCCTTGGCAGGGGAGGCCGGGGAGCTGTTTTTT; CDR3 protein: CASSPLAGEAGELFF
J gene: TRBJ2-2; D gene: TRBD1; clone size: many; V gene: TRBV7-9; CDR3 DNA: TGTGCCAGCAGCCATGGACAGGCCACCGGGGAGCTGTTTTTT; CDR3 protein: CASSHGQATGELFF
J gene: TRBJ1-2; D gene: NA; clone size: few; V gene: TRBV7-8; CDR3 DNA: TGTGCCAGCAGCCTAGGCACAGGGTCACGCTATGGCTACACCTTC; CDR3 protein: CASSLGTGSRYGYTF
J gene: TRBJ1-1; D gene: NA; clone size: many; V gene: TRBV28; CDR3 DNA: TGTGCCAGCAGTTCTGCTAGGGACCATCGGGACACTGAAGCTTTCTTT; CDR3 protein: CASSSARDHRDTEAFF
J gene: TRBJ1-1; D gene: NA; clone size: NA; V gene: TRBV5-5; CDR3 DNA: TGTGCCAGCAGCTTGTCTTTGGGTTTAACTGAAGCTTTCTTT; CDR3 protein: CASSLSLGLTEAFF
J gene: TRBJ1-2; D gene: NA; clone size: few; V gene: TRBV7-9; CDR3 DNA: TGTGCCAGCAACCCGACAGCGCTTTTTAACTATGGCTACACCTTC; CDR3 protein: CASNPTALFNYGYTF
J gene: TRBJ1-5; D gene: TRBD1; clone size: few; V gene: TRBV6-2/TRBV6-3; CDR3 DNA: TGTGCCACCTGGGACAGGCCTGCCTCTCAGCCCCAGCATTTT; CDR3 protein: CATWDRPASQPQHF
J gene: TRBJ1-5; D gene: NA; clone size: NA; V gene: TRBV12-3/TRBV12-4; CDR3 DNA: TGTGCCAGCAGTTTTTCCCCCGGGAGAGCGGCGAATCAGCCCCAGCATTTT; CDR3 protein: CASSFSPGRAANQPQHF
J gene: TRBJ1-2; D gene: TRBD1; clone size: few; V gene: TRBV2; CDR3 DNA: TGTGCCAGCAGTCAAACACCGGGACAGGATTTAGATGGCTACACCTTC; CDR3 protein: CASSQTPGQDLDGYTF
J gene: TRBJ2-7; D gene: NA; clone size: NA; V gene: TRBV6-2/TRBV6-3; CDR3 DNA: TGTGCCAGCAGTTACTCAGGCCCTCCCTACGAGCAGTACTTC; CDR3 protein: CASSYSGPPYEQYF
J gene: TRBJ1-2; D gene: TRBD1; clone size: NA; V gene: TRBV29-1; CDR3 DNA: TGCAGCGCCGTATTGGACAGGCCCGGAGGCTACACCTTC; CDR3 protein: CSAVLDRPGGYTF
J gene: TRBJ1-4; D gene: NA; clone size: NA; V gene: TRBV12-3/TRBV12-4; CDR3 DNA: TGTGCCAGCAGTTTTAGCAGCGAGGAAAAACTGTTTTTT; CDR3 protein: CASSFSSEEKLFF
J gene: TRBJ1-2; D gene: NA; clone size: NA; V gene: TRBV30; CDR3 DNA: TGTGCCTGGAGTGTTGGGAGTGCTTTGGATGGCTACACCTTC; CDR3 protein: CAWSVGSALDGYTF
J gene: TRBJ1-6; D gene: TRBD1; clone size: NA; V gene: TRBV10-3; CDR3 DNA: TGTGCCATCAGTGAACGGGACAGCAAAAATTCACCCCTCCACTTT; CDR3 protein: CAISERDSKNSPLHF
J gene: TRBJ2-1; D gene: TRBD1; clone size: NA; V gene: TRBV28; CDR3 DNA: TGTGCCAGCAGTGACTTACTCCGGGACAGGGGCACCTACAATGAGCAGTTCTTC; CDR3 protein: CASSDLLRDRGTYNEQFF
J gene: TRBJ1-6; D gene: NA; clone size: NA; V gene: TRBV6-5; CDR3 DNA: TGTGCCAGCAGTTACTCGAATGCGGGGTGGCCCCTCCACTTT; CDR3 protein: CASSYSNAGWPLHF
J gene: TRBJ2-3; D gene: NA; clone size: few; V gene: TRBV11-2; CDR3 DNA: TGTGCCAGCAGCTGGTCCTTCTCCCAGCGACGACCACAAGATACGCAGTATTTT; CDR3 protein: CASSWSFSQRRPQDTQYF